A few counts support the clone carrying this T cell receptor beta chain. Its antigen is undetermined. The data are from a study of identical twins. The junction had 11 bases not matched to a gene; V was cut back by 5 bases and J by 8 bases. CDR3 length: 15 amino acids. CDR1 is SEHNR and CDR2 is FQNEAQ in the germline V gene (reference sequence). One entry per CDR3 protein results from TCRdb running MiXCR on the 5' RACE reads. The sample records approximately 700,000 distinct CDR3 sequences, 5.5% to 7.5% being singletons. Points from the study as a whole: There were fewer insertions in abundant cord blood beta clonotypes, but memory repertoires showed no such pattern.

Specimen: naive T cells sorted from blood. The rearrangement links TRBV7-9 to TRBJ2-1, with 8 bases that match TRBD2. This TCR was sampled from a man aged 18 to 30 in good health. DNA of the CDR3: TGTGCCAGCAGCCTGCCCGGAGGAGCGGGAGATGAGCAGTTCTTC. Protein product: CASSLPGGAGDEQFF.